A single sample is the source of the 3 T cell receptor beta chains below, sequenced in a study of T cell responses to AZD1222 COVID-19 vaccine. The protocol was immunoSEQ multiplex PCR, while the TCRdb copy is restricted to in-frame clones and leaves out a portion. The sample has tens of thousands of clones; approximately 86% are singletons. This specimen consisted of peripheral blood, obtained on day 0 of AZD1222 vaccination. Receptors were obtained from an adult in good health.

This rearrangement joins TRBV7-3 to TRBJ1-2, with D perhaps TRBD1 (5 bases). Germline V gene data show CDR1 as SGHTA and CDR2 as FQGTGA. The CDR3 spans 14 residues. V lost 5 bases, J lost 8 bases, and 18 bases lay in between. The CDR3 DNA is TGTGCCAGCAGCCCCCGTGGGGGAGCATACGGCTACACCTTC. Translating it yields CASSPRGGAYGYTF.

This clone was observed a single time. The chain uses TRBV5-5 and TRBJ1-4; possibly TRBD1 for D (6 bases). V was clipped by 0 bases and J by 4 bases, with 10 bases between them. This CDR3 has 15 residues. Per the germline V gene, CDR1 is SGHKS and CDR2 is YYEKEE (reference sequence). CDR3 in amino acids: CASSLEGRGNEKLFF. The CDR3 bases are TGTGCCAGCAGCTTGGAGGGCAGGGGTAATGAAAAACTGTTTTTT.

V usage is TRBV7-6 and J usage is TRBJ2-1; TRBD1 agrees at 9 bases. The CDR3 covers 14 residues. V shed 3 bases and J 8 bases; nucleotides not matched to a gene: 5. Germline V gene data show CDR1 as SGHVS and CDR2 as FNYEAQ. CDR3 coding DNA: TGTGCCAGCAGCTTTACAGGGGGCTCGGATGAGCAGTTCTTC. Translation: CASSFTGGSDEQFF.